The following is a T cell receptor (beta chain) sequence with its context. Its target is not known. Unique molecular identifiers tagged the TCR beta cDNA libraries. MiXCR, applied by TCRdb to the PCR reads, yields one record per CDR3 protein. Of roughly 650,000 distinct CDR3 sequences listed, over 45% are singletons. The V segment lost 5 bases and the J segment 9 bases; nucleotides outside the gene matches: 10. Germline V gives CDR1 SGHAT, CDR2 FQNNGV. CDR3 length: 15 residues. This sample is part of a study of post-analysis software for immune sequencing data. Findings and caveats of the study: Patients had higher frequencies than controls of about 5 TRBV segments, including TRBV5-6, TRBV5-1 and TRBV20-1.

Specimen: blood. V gene TRBV11-2 combines with J gene TRBJ2-1; 10 bases line up with TRBD2. The TCR sequence derives from a girl aged 2-10 years with multiple sclerosis. The chain's CDR3 is CASSPRNSGRPEQFF. The CDR3 region has the DNA TGTGCCAGCAGCCCCCGTAATAGCGGGAGGCCTGAGCAGTTCTTC.